One TCR beta chain is described in this entry. As yet, its antigen is unknown. This sample stems from a study of CD8 T cells in Susac syndrome. Study in general: Patients with Susac syndrome had blood drawn and were at that point therapy-naive, on corticosteroids, or on intravenous immunoglobulin alone.

The CDR3 is 13 residues long. With 10 bases clipped from V and 7 bases from J, the junction kept 3 bases outside the gene matches. CDR1 and CDR2 from the germline V gene are MDHEN and SYDVKM. Sequencing of TCR beta was carried out in blood CD8+ and CD4+ T cells. RNA amounts of roughly 0.45 to 1 ug underwent reverse transcription with random hexamers. TCRdb analysed the immunoSEQ multiplex PCR reads with MiXCR anew, one entry per CDR3 protein. The table shows some 140,000 distinct CDR3 sequences, with 95% occurring only once. Broader study findings: The study recognized that the number of individuals in its TCR sequencing and HLA analysis was relatively small. The peak of CD8+ clonal expansion in Susac was seen in TEMRA cells and active patients.

This receptor was obtained from a human donor with Susac syndrome. Sequenced input: CD8+ T cells from PBMCs. V gene TRBV28 combines with J gene TRBJ2-5; 16 bases align to TRBD2. The CDR3 spells CATGTSGGGTQYF. In DNA form, the CDR3 reads TGTGCCACCGGGACTAGCGGGGGGGGGACCCAGTACTTC. The full variable domain, completed using reference TRBV28 and TRBJ2-5, is DVKVTQSSRYLVKRTGEKVFLECVQDMDHENMFWYRQDPGLGLRLIYFSYDVKMKEKGDIPEGYSVSREKKERFSLILESASTNQTSMYLCATGTSGGGTQYFGPGTRLLVL.